This T cell receptor (beta chain) was profiled in a study of shared clonotypes between healthy human individuals (dated by TCRdb to between 2020 and 2021). Background for the entire study: The cohort comprised a couple of women and three men aged 18 to 49 years. For each donor, CD4 naive and CD4 memory were each given three plates, CD8 naive was given two plates, and CD8 memory was given one plate. Blood TCR repertoires of five healthy adults were deeply sequenced to estimate repertoire size and the extent of clonotype sharing between individuals. Libraries were prepared and TCR repertoires were sequenced by different laboratories using diverse techniques, in order to increase sequencing depth and limit assay-specific biases. Leukapheresis yielded between about 0.85 and 10 billion PBMCs per donor. Here is what the overall study found, with its caveats: Estimated clonotype richness was generally larger for naive than for memory subsets. Sharing across several donors was observed for around 5% of naive CD4, 3% to 4% of naive CD8, 2% to 2.5% of memory CD4, and around 0.4% of memory CD8 clonotypes. The small number of donors limited the genetic and exposure-history diversity represented. Incomplete sequencing was indicated by rarefaction of sorted-subset datasets, despite the large sequencing depth. Compared with non-shared clonotypes, the clonotypes found in all four sorted-subset donors had higher generation probabilities. Only blood was sampled, and tissue TCR repertoires likely differ from those in blood. Pairwise subsampling led to the expectation that sequencing depth would affect the degree of clonotype sharing among donors.

Using the deep immunoSEQ assay, multiplex PCR amplified TCR CDR3 regions from genomic DNA. Extracted genomic DNA from each cell subset was distributed evenly across all wells of several immunoSEQ 96-well plates, and each plate was treated as a replicate. For sorted subsets, about 200 ng genomic DNA, equal to approximately 30,000 T cell genomes, was loaded into each replicate PCR. The purified libraries were quantified using a Qubit 3.0 fluorometer, sized with a Bioanalyzer 2100, and then quantified again using the KAPA Library Quantification kit. Every immunoSEQ 96-well plate was sequenced on a separate single-read 150-cycle Illumina NextSeq 550 flow cell. On the study's bioinformatics: The immunoSEQ output contained only junctional sequences without quality scores, so filtering could not match that applied to full-length reads. Sequences were annotated with PyIR, a Python wrapper for IgBLAST v1.9, and V/J genes and CDR3 were assigned using IMGT germline references. Reads were removed for weak V/J assignments (E-value above 1e-6), missing CDR3, stop codons, out-of-frame junctions, or ambiguous translated residues. V3J clonotypes were defined as sequences sharing the same inferred V gene, J gene, and CDR3 amino acid sequence. The percentage overlap between two repertoires was calculated by dividing the number of shared unique clonotypes by the size of the smaller repertoire. Richness of each repertoire was evaluated using RTK rarefaction, the Chao1 estimator, and Recon v2.1 estimates of unobserved clonotypes. OLGA was used to compute generation probabilities for all TCRbeta clonotypes that the gDNA method yielded from four donors. Held by TCRdb, this immuneACCESS table contains in-frame sequences only and omits some clones. Under half of the omission traces to an unresolved V gene where checked; the cause of the rest is unknown. The DNA gave D and trimming, while V, J and clone size come from that table. The sample table lists 600,000 to 800,000 clones, 72% of them with a count of one. The biggest ten clones account for under 2% of the sample.

From the germline V gene, CDR1 is MGHDK and CDR2 is SYGVNS. V gives up 9 bases and J gives up 0 bases, and the segment between their germline ends measures 6 bases. The CDR3, cysteine through phenylalanine, is 12 amino acids long. Only the CDR3 DNA is retained, 36 bases long and in frame from the first base. Remarks on this clone: No antigen is known for it. No per-base quality is available; no much larger clone lies one base away.

Donors were healthy HIV-negative adults with no recently reported acute infections or vaccinations. Only Caucasian adults living in Nashville, Tennessee, USA were represented among the donors. CD4+ T cells were enriched by magnetic negative selection; naive cells were then positively selected on CD45RA, and the negative fraction formed the memory subset. After blood collection by leukapheresis, PBMCs were isolated using Ficoll-Histopaque density gradient centrifugation and then cryopreserved in the vapor phase of liquid nitrogen. Purity and quantity of every magnetically sorted T cell population were checked by analytical flow cytometry. Genomic DNA was isolated from every sorted fraction and measured by UV absorbance on a Nanodrop 2000c.

This TCR was recovered from a woman under 40 in good health. The rearrangement joined TRBV25-1 to TRBJ2-1; too little of a D gene remains to name it. The sample consisted of memory CD4+ T cells sorted from blood. The intended sense of this specimen's cell subset or site label: CD45RA-negative fraction. The nucleotide sequence is given as TGTGCCAGGTTACGCTCCTACAATGAGCAGTTCTTC. Translated, it gives CARLRSYNEQFF.